The rows below give T cell receptor beta chains drawn from one sample of a study of cytomegalovirus exposure and HLA in healthy donors. Using immunoSEQ multiplex PCR, the repertoire was profiled, and TCRdb retains in-frame clones only, with some absent. The table has approximately 96,000 clones, less than 85% seen once. The sample comprised PBMCs. Every receptor here comes from a male donor in good health and CMV-seronegative. Both conserved end residues are part of each CDR3. Fields, in order: V gene, clone size, D gene, J gene, CDR3 protein, CDR3 DNA. The D gene is left open where the match is weak. Expanded clones get a size class; other rows say once, few or many, or leave the size out.

V gene: TRBV21-1
clone size: NA
D gene: NA
J gene: TRBJ1-5
CDR3 protein: CASSKKTGVGQPQHF
CDR3 DNA: TGTGCCAGCAGCAAGAAGACAGGAGTAGGGCAGCCCCAGCATTTT

V gene: TRBV18
clone size: NA
D gene: NA
J gene: TRBJ1-2
CDR3 protein: CASSPGQIIYGYTF
CDR3 DNA: TGTGCCAGCTCACCTGGACAGATTATCTATGGCTACACCTTC

V gene: TRBV2
clone size: NA
D gene: NA
J gene: TRBJ1-6
CDR3 protein: CASSTGSSPLHF
CDR3 DNA: TGTGCCAGCAGTACAGGGAGTTCACCCCTCCACTTT

V gene: TRBV2
clone size: NA
D gene: TRBD2
J gene: TRBJ2-5
CDR3 protein: CATLKVSSGRAGETQYF
CDR3 DNA: TGTGCCACCCTGAAGGTTTCGAGCGGGAGGGCCGGGGAGACCCAGTACTTC

V gene: TRBV7-3
clone size: NA
D gene: TRBD1
J gene: TRBJ1-1
CDR3 protein: CASSFQPGGMNTEAFF
CDR3 DNA: TGTGCCAGCAGCTTCCAGCCAGGGGGGATGAACACTGAAGCTTTCTTT

V gene: TRBV18
clone size: NA
D gene: TRBD2
J gene: TRBJ2-2
CDR3 protein: CASSLAGTGELFF
CDR3 DNA: TGTGCCAGCTCACTAGCGGGCACCGGGGAGCTGTTTTTT

V gene: TRBV15
clone size: NA
D gene: TRBD1
J gene: TRBJ2-4
CDR3 protein: CATSPGTVLNIQYF
CDR3 DNA: TGTGCCACCAGTCCCGGGACAGTTTTAAACATTCAGTACTTC

V gene: TRBV19
clone size: NA
D gene: TRBD1
J gene: TRBJ2-7
CDR3 protein: CASSSSGQGASEQYF
CDR3 DNA: TGTGCCAGTAGTTCCTCAGGACAGGGGGCATCCGAGCAGTACTTC

V gene: TRBV5-1
clone size: once
D gene: NA
J gene: TRBJ2-5
CDR3 protein: CASSDGAASQYF
CDR3 DNA: TGCGCCAGCAGCGACGGCGCAGCGTCCCAGTACTTC

V gene: TRBV7-6
clone size: NA
D gene: TRBD2
J gene: TRBJ2-3
CDR3 protein: CASSSLAGVNTDTQYF
CDR3 DNA: TGTGCCAGCAGCTCCTTAGCGGGAGTAAATACAGATACGCAGTATTTT

V gene: TRBV27
clone size: NA
D gene: TRBD2
J gene: TRBJ2-7
CDR3 protein: CASSRLAGGGEQYF
CDR3 DNA: TGTGCCAGCAGTAGGCTAGCGGGAGGAGGCGAGCAGTACTTC

V gene: TRBV7-8
clone size: NA
D gene: NA
J gene: TRBJ1-5
CDR3 protein: CASSLARVNNQPQHF
CDR3 DNA: TGTGCCAGCAGCTTAGCCAGGGTTAACAATCAGCCCCAGCATTTT

V gene: TRBV7-2
clone size: NA
D gene: NA
J gene: TRBJ1-3
CDR3 protein: CASSLMRGNTIYF
CDR3 DNA: TGTGCCAGCAGCCTCATGAGAGGGAACACCATATATTTT

V gene: TRBV1
clone size: NA
D gene: NA
J gene: TRBJ1-2
CDR3 protein: CTSSQVTGGPVGRGYTF
CDR3 DNA: TGCACCAGCAGCCAAGTGACAGGGGGCCCGGTTGGGAGGGGCTACACCTTC

V gene: TRBV6-1
clone size: few
D gene: NA
J gene: TRBJ1-1
CDR3 protein: CASSNSGNLNTEAFF
CDR3 DNA: TGTGCCAGCAGCAACTCAGGGAATCTGAACACTGAAGCTTTCTTT

V gene: TRBV5-6
clone size: few
D gene: TRBD2
J gene: TRBJ2-5
CDR3 protein: CASSPPGGSGRAREQYF
CDR3 DNA: TGTGCCAGCAGCCCCCCCGGGGGTAGCGGGAGGGCTCGTGAGCAGTACTTC

V gene: TRBV27
clone size: NA
D gene: TRBD1
J gene: TRBJ2-2
CDR3 protein: CASSIITGTGGNTGELFF
CDR3 DNA: TGTGCCAGCAGTATAATAACCGGGACAGGGGGGAACACCGGGGAGCTGTTTTTT

V gene: TRBV4-1
clone size: NA
D gene: NA
J gene: TRBJ2-7
CDR3 protein: CASSHEAADEQYF
CDR3 DNA: TGCGCCAGCAGCCATGAAGCGGCAGACGAGCAGTACTTC

V gene: TRBV9
clone size: NA
D gene: NA
J gene: TRBJ2-3
CDR3 protein: CASSVVDNTDTQYF
CDR3 DNA: TGTGCCAGCAGCGTAGTAGACAACACAGATACGCAGTATTTT

V gene: TRBV29-1
clone size: NA
D gene: NA
J gene: TRBJ2-1
CDR3 protein: CSVGGDSQHWEQFF
CDR3 DNA: TGCAGCGTTGGAGGCGACTCCCAACATTGGGAGCAGTTCTTC

V gene: TRBV19
clone size: NA
D gene: TRBD2
J gene: TRBJ2-3
CDR3 protein: CASSIRLAARTDTQYF
CDR3 DNA: TGTGCCAGTAGTATTCGGCTAGCGGCCCGCACAGATACGCAGTATTTT

V gene: TRBV4-3
clone size: NA
D gene: TRBD1
J gene: TRBJ1-1
CDR3 protein: CASSQDQGGALSEAFF
CDR3 DNA: TGCGCCAGCAGCCAAGATCAAGGGGGCGCGTTGAGTGAGGCTTTCTTT

V gene: TRBV28
clone size: few
D gene: NA
J gene: TRBJ2-2
CDR3 protein: CASSLQFGELFF
CDR3 DNA: TGTGCCAGCAGTTTACAATTCGGGGAGCTGTTTTTT

V gene: TRBV7-2
clone size: NA
D gene: NA
J gene: TRBJ2-3
CDR3 protein: CASRRQTTDTQYF
CDR3 DNA: TGTGCCAGCCGCAGACAGACCACAGATACGCAGTATTTT

V gene: TRBV30
clone size: NA
D gene: TRBD2
J gene: TRBJ2-7
CDR3 protein: CAWRKLAGGYEQYF
CDR3 DNA: TGTGCCTGGAGGAAACTAGCGGGTGGCTACGAGCAGTACTTC

V gene: TRBV5-6
clone size: medium-sized
D gene: TRBD2
J gene: TRBJ2-3
CDR3 protein: CASSSILAGRTDTQYF
CDR3 DNA: TGTGCCAGCAGCTCAATTCTAGCGGGACGTACAGATACGCAGTATTTT

V gene: TRBV7-9
clone size: NA
D gene: NA
J gene: TRBJ2-7
CDR3 protein: CASSRGGAQYEQYF
CDR3 DNA: TGTGCCAGCAGCAGAGGGGGGGCGCAATACGAGCAGTACTTC

V gene: TRBV5-4
clone size: NA
D gene: NA
J gene: TRBJ2-7
CDR3 protein: CASSLERELEQYF
CDR3 DNA: TGTGCCAGCAGCTTGGAACGGGAGCTCGAGCAGTACTTC